These T cell receptor beta chains were read from a single sample in a study of graft-versus-host responses after intestinal transplantation. These receptors lack a known antigen. Here immunoSEQ multiplex PCR was the method, and the copy in TCRdb shows in-frame clones only, minus some. The sample has tens of thousands of clones; around 84% are singletons. The source material was unstimulated CD4+ T cells sorted from spleen or lymph node cells, sampled before transplant. These receptors originate from a human donor who was the organ donor for an intestinal transplant. Each CDR3 is given with its conserved first and last residue. Each record gives: V gene, clone size, J gene, D gene, CDR3 protein, CDR3 DNA. The D gene is left open where the match is weak. The listing skips clone size in some rows; elsewhere it reads once, few, many or a size class.

V: TRBV11-3; size: few; J: TRBJ2-3; D: TRBD2; CDR3: CASSLAPGLAGSADTQYF; DNA: TGTGCCAGCAGCTTAGCTCCGGGGCTAGCGGGGTCAGCAGATACGCAGTATTTT
V: TRBV19; size: NA; J: TRBJ1-4; D: NA; CDR3: CASRSTGKGRINEKLFF; DNA: TGTGCCAGTAGATCTACGGGAAAGGGACGGATTAATGAAAAACTGTTTTTT
V: TRBV6-5; size: NA; J: TRBJ1-3; D: NA; CDR3: CASSYSSGGGGNTIYF; DNA: TGTGCCAGCAGTTACTCGAGTGGGGGCGGTGGAAACACCATATATTTT
V: TRBV10-2; size: NA; J: TRBJ2-7; D: TRBD1; CDR3: CASRDRGGHEQYF; DNA: TGCGCCAGCAGGGACAGGGGAGGACACGAGCAGTACTTC
V: TRBV14; size: NA; J: TRBJ2-5; D: NA; CDR3: CASSLLQGVRETQYF; DNA: TGTGCCAGCAGCCTACTCCAGGGAGTAAGGGAGACCCAGTACTTC
V: TRBV18; size: NA; J: TRBJ1-4; D: NA; CDR3: CASSPTTTNEKLFF; DNA: TGTGCCAGCTCACCCACTACAACTAATGAAAAACTGTTTTTT
V: TRBV2; size: NA; J: TRBJ2-1; D: TRBD2; CDR3: CASSVLAGVSEQFF; DNA: TGTGCCAGCAGCGTTCTAGCGGGAGTGAGTGAGCAGTTCTTC
V: TRBV2; size: once; J: TRBJ1-5; D: NA; CDR3: CASSTYRESQPQHF; DNA: TGTGCCAGCAGTACTTACAGGGAGAGTCAGCCCCAGCATTTT
V: TRBV5-1; size: NA; J: TRBJ1-6; D: TRBD1; CDR3: CASSLRTGDNSPLHF; DNA: TGCGCCAGCAGCTTGAGGACAGGGGATAATTCACCCCTCCACTTT
V: TRBV5-6; size: NA; J: TRBJ2-1; D: NA; CDR3: CASSFLSGLNEQFF; DNA: TGTGCCAGCAGCTTCCTATCCGGCCTCAATGAGCAGTTCTTC
V: TRBV18; size: NA; J: TRBJ2-5; D: TRBD1; CDR3: CASSPFLTGERETQYF; DNA: TGTGCCAGCTCACCATTTTTAACAGGGGAACGCGAGACCCAGTACTTC
V: TRBV27; size: NA; J: TRBJ2-3; D: NA; CDR3: CASSFLGADTQYF; DNA: TGTGCCAGCAGTTTTCTCGGGGCAGATACGCAGTATTTT
V: TRBV6-5; size: NA; J: TRBJ2-3; D: NA; CDR3: CASGGSTDTQYF; DNA: TGTGCCAGTGGAGGCTCCACAGATACGCAGTATTTT
V: TRBV5-1; size: NA; J: TRBJ2-5; D: NA; CDR3: CASSLPGNQETQYF; DNA: TGCGCCAGCAGCTTGCCAGGGAACCAAGAGACCCAGTACTTC
V: TRBV5-6; size: NA; J: TRBJ1-2; D: NA; CDR3: CASSFTANYGYTF; DNA: TGTGCCAGCAGCTTCACAGCTAACTATGGCTACACCTTC
V: TRBV7-2; size: NA; J: TRBJ2-1; D: TRBD1; CDR3: CASSLVRTGGGKSHEQFF; DNA: TGTGCCAGCAGCTTAGTAAGGACAGGGGGTGGGAAATCCCATGAGCAGTTCTTC
V: TRBV9; size: NA; J: TRBJ2-5; D: TRBD2; CDR3: CASSPRLAGGQETQYF; DNA: TGTGCCAGCAGCCCCCGACTAGCGGGGGGGCAAGAGACCCAGTACTTC
V: TRBV15; size: NA; J: TRBJ1-1; D: NA; CDR3: CATSRGWGGNTEAFF; DNA: TGTGCCACCAGCAGAGGGTGGGGGGGTAACACTGAAGCTTTCTTT
V: TRBV18; size: few; J: TRBJ1-2; D: NA; CDR3: CASSPTGGNGYTF; DNA: TGTGCCAGCTCACCAACGGGGGGCAATGGCTACACCTTC
V: TRBV4-3; size: NA; J: TRBJ1-2; D: NA; CDR3: CASSQERAGFNYGYTF; DNA: TGCGCCAGCAGCCAAGAGAGGGCAGGCTTCAATTATGGCTACACCTTC
V: TRBV6-1; size: NA; J: TRBJ1-6; D: NA; CDR3: CASSYGSPLHF; DNA: TGTGCCAGCAGTTACGGGTCACCCCTCCACTTT
V: TRBV30; size: once; J: TRBJ1-6; D: TRBD1; CDR3: CAWSVSGTGGNSPLHF; DNA: TGTGCCTGGAGTGTTTCCGGGACAGGGGGCAATTCACCCCTCCACTTT
V: TRBV18; size: NA; J: TRBJ2-1; D: TRBD2; CDR3: CASSPLAGSYNEQFF; DNA: TGTGCCAGCTCACCACTAGCGGGCTCCTACAATGAGCAGTTCTTC
V: TRBV4-2; size: NA; J: TRBJ2-3; D: TRBD2; CDR3: CASSRLAGGTDTQYF; DNA: TGTGCCAGCAGCCGACTAGCGGGAGGCACAGATACGCAGTATTTT
V: TRBV2; size: NA; J: TRBJ1-5; D: TRBD1; CDR3: CASSEPDRGGNQPQHF; DNA: TGTGCCAGCAGTGAACCGGACAGGGGCGGCAATCAGCCCCAGCATTTT
V: TRBV6-4; size: NA; J: TRBJ2-2; D: TRBD1; CDR3: CASSTTGSGTGELFF; DNA: TGTGCCAGCAGTACGACAGGGTCCGGGACCGGGGAGCTGTTTTTT
V: TRBV5-1; size: NA; J: TRBJ2-7; D: TRBD2; CDR3: CASSFRLAGASGEQYF; DNA: TGCGCCAGCAGCTTTAGACTAGCGGGGGCATCGGGCGAGCAGTACTTC
V: TRBV9; size: NA; J: TRBJ2-5; D: NA; CDR3: CASSVAAQETQYF; DNA: TGTGCCAGCAGCGTAGCCGCCCAAGAGACCCAGTACTTC
V: TRBV29-1; size: NA; J: TRBJ1-1; D: NA; CDR3: CSVDPRTGSEAFF; DNA: TGCAGCGTTGACCCCCGAACAGGCTCTGAAGCTTTCTTT
V: TRBV5-1; size: NA; J: TRBJ2-7; D: NA; CDR3: CASSLFYSYEQYF; DNA: TGCGCCAGCAGCTTGTTTTACTCCTACGAGCAGTACTTC
V: TRBV27; size: NA; J: TRBJ1-4; D: NA; CDR3: CASSLGAHEKLFF; DNA: TGTGCCAGCAGTTTGGGGGCGCATGAAAAACTGTTTTTT
V: TRBV5-1; size: NA; J: TRBJ1-2; D: TRBD1; CDR3: CASSGTGNYGYTF; DNA: TGCGCCAGCAGCGGGACAGGGAACTATGGCTACACCTTC
V: TRBV5-1; size: NA; J: TRBJ1-2; D: TRBD1; CDR3: CASSVDRAQYGYTF; DNA: TGCGCCAGCAGCGTGGACAGGGCCCAATATGGCTACACCTTC
V: TRBV6-1; size: NA; J: TRBJ1-2; D: TRBD1; CDR3: CASINRGGNYGYTF; DNA: TGTGCCAGCATTAACAGGGGAGGCAACTATGGCTACACCTTC
V: TRBV7-9; size: NA; J: TRBJ1-2; D: NA; CDR3: CASRGPGFNYGYTF; DNA: TGTGCCAGCAGGGGTCCGGGCTTCAACTATGGCTACACCTTC
V: TRBV27; size: NA; J: TRBJ1-2; D: NA; CDR3: CASSPGLSYGYTF; DNA: TGTGCCAGCAGTCCCGGGTTGAGCTATGGCTACACCTTC
V: TRBV9; size: NA; J: TRBJ1-2; D: TRBD1; CDR3: CASSGGAGGYGYTF; DNA: TGTGCCAGCAGCGGCGGAGCAGGGGGCTATGGCTACACCTTC
V: TRBV6-6; size: NA; J: TRBJ2-1; D: NA; CDR3: CASSSDSYNEQFF; DNA: TGTGCCAGCAGCTCGGACAGCTACAATGAGCAGTTCTTC
V: TRBV25-1; size: NA; J: TRBJ1-1; D: NA; CDR3: CASSEGGTEAFF; DNA: TGTGCCAGCAGTGAGGGGGGCACTGAAGCTTTCTTT
V: TRBV7-9; size: NA; J: TRBJ2-7; D: NA; CDR3: CASSLERVRLLNEQYF; DNA: TGTGCCAGCAGCTTAGAAAGGGTCAGGTTATTAAACGAGCAGTACTTC
V: TRBV4-1; size: NA; J: TRBJ1-4; D: NA; CDR3: CASSLEGQSNEKLFF; DNA: TGCGCCAGCAGCTTGGAGGGGCAGAGTAATGAAAAACTGTTTTTT
V: TRBV19; size: NA; J: TRBJ2-1; D: NA; CDR3: CASATGRSHHEQFF; DNA: TGTGCCAGTGCAACGGGACGCTCCCACCATGAGCAGTTCTTC